The 18 T cell receptor beta chains in this list originate from one sample, sequenced in a study of blood T cell repertoires in COVID-19. Assay used: immunoSEQ multiplex PCR; TCRdb lists only in-frame clones, some missing. The sample records 150,000 to 200,000 clones, about 81% being singletons. The sequenced sample was peripheral blood. These receptor sequences come from a woman in her sixties or seventies with acute or convalescent COVID-19.

This clone was recorded once. This chain's CDR3 is CASSLSRGIGYTF. The CDR3 DNA sequence: TGTGCCAGCAGCTTAAGCAGGGGGATTGGCTACACCTTC. The V call is TRBV7-9, the J call TRBJ1-2; TRBD1 matches 7 bases. CDR1 is SEHNR and CDR2 is FQNEAQ in the germline V gene (reference sequence). The CDR3 contains 13 residues. The trim removed 2 bases at V and 7 bases at J, leaving 4 bases unmatched.

This sequence joins TRBV16 and TRBJ1-2; a possible D gene is TRBD1 (6 bases). This CDR3 is 16 amino acids long. Germline lookup yields CDR1 KGHSY and CDR2 FQNENV. The V gene lost 4 bases and the J gene lost 0 bases, with 15 bases spanning the gap. This CDR3 reads CASSPTQGIPNYGYTF. CDR3 DNA sequence: TGTGCCAGCAGCCCTACCCAGGGGATACCTAACTATGGCTACACCTTC.

The chain employs TRBV28 and TRBJ2-5, with D possibly TRBD2 on 5 matching bases. The CDR3 contains 12 residues. Trimming cost V 7 bases and J 9 bases, with 15 bases left between them. From germline, CDR1 is MDHEN and CDR2 SYDVKM. CDR3 protein: CASNLPSGPQYF. The CDR3 DNA reads TGTGCCAGCAATTTGCCCAGCGGCCCCCAGTACTTC. Filled out from reference TRBV28 and TRBJ2-5, the complete variable domain reads DVKVTQSSRYLVKRTGEKVFLECVQDMDHENMFWYRQDPGLGLRLIYFSYDVKMKEKGDIPEGYSVSREKKERFSLILESASTNQTSMYLCASNLPSGPQYFGPGTRLLVL.

The J gene is TRBJ1-5, the V gene TRBV2, with 8 bases fitting TRBD1. This CDR3 has 13 amino acids. After removal of 6 bases from V and 6 bases from J, the junction contained 4 bases not matched to a gene. Per germline, CDR1 SNHLY and CDR2 FYNNEI. CDR3 bases: TGTGCCAGCAGCGGACAGGGTGGTCAGCCCCAGCATTTT. Its protein product is CASSGQGGQPQHF.

This clone was observed once. The rearrangement joins TRBV6-5 to TRBJ2-3, with D perhaps matching TRBD2 (6 bases). V was trimmed by 0 bases and J by 2 bases, leaving 12 bases between them. CDR1 and CDR2 (germline): MNHEY, SVGAGI. The CDR3 loop spans 16 amino acids. CDR3 amino acids: CASSYSLAGITDTQYF. CDR3 nucleotide sequence: TGTGCCAGCAGTTACTCTCTCGCGGGGATCACAGATACGCAGTATTTT.

V gene TRBV28 combines with J gene TRBJ2-5, with TRBD1 matching 10 bases. CDR3 size: 17 residues. J lost 1 base, V lost 0 bases, and 5 bases had no gene match. Germline CDR1 is MDHEN and CDR2 is SYDVKM. In DNA, the CDR3 is TGTGCCAGCAGTTTATGGTTGACAGGGGGCCGCCAAGAGACCCAGTACTTC. It is translated as CASSLWLTGGRQETQYF.

This sequence joins TRBV7-9 and TRBJ1-1, with D unclear. V was cut by 5 bases and J by 1 base, with 17 bases left in between. This CDR3 is built from 16 residues. CDR1 SEHNR and CDR2 FQNEAQ come from the germline V gene (reference sequence). CDR3 nucleotide sequence: TGTGCCAGCAGCCACCTGCCCCGGGGTCAGAACACTGAAGCTTTCTTT. This codes for CASSHLPRGQNTEAFF.

The rearrangement uses TRBV7-9 and TRBJ1-2, with 11 nucleotides matching TRBD1. Trimming cost V 2 bases and J 7 bases; bases outside gene matches: 6. This CDR3 has 15 amino acids. In germline, CDR1 is SEHNR, CDR2 FQNEAQ (reference sequence). The CDR3 nucleotides are TGTGCCAGCAGCTTAACCCGGACAGGGGGCGGTGGCTACACCTTC. This translates into CASSLTRTGGGGYTF.

V and J are TRBV20-1 and TRBJ2-1; 9 bases are shared with TRBD2. Germline CDR1 is DFQATT and CDR2 is SNEGSKA (reference sequence). CDR3 size: 16 residues. V trimming: 3 bases; J trimming: 9 bases; junction bases outside the gene matches: 15. CDR3 loop: CSASPTGTSIRIEQFF. The CDR3 region has the DNA TGCAGTGCTAGTCCTACCGGGACTAGCATTAGGATTGAGCAGTTCTTC.

The rearrangement joins TRBV28 to TRBJ2-7; the D gene is possibly TRBD1 (5 bases). Germline loops: CDR1 MDHEN, CDR2 SYDVKM. Trimming took off 6 bases at V and 9 bases at J, with 18 bases between the two ends. There are 13 residues in the CDR3. The CDR3 here is CASSPRQLSVQYF. The CDR3 bases are TGTGCCAGCAGCCCCCGACAGCTTTCTGTGCAGTACTTC.

The chain joins TRBV18 to TRBJ1-5; the D gene is possibly TRBD1 (6 bases). There are 16 residues in the CDR3. The V and J ends lost 5 bases and 1 base respectively, with 15 bases between them. In germline, CDR1 is KGHSH, CDR2 LQKENI. The DNA for the CDR3 is TGTGCCAGCTCATCCTTAAGCAGGGGAAGCAATCAGCCCCAGCATTTT. Amino acids: CASSSLSRGSNQPQHF.

This chain connects TRBV29-1 to TRBJ1-1; 7 nucleotides agree with TRBD1. There are 13 residues in the CDR3. J gave up 4 bases and V 3 bases, and 5 bases lay outside the gene matches. Germline CDR1 and CDR2: SQVTM and ANQGSEA. The CDR3 region is CSVETGTGTEAFF. The DNA of the CDR3 is TGCAGCGTTGAGACAGGGACGGGCACTGAAGCTTTCTTT.

The chain uses TRBV19 and TRBJ1-1, with a weak D call TRBD1 (6 bases). The CDR3 length is 15 residues. Germline values: CDR1 LNHDA, CDR2 SQIVND (reference sequence). V was pared by 8 bases and J by 4 bases, with 20 bases between. DNA for the CDR3: TGTGCCAGTCGGGATTTTACAGGGAGGGTCACTGAAGCTTTCTTT. This codes for CASRDFTGRVTEAFF.

The V call is TRBV9, the J call TRBJ1-2; 8 positions match TRBD1. Germline values: CDR1 SGDLS, CDR2 YYNGEE. The CDR3 is 17 amino acids. V was pared by 0 bases and J by 7 bases, with 14 bases of the junction left unmatched. CDR3 sequence (DNA): TGTGCCAGCAGCGTAGAGGACGGAGACAGGGGATCCGTTGGCTACACCTTC. Amino acid sequence: CASSVEDGDRGSVGYTF.

This rearrangement joins TRBV5-6 to TRBJ1-5; D perhaps matches TRBD1 (6 bases). The CDR3 totals 15 residues. The V end was cut by 1 base, the J end by 5 bases, with 13 bases between. Germline lookup yields CDR1 SGHDT and CDR2 YYEEEE. The CDR3 protein is CASSLLTGSHQPQHF. CDR3 coding DNA: TGTGCCAGCAGCTTGCTTACAGGGAGCCATCAGCCCCAGCATTTT. The full variable domain, with the rest looked up from reference TRBV5-6 and TRBJ1-5, is DAGVTQSPTHLIKTRGQQVTLRCSPKSGHDTVSWYQQALGQGPQFIFQYYEEEERQRGNFPDRFSGHQFPNYSSELNVNALLLGDSALYLCASSLLTGSHQPQHFGDGTRLSIL.

V is TRBV18 and J is TRBJ2-3; 9 bases are a match to TRBD1. The CDR3 is 13 residues long. V shed 4 bases, J shed 5 bases, and the junction held 1 base outside the gene matches. Germline CDR1 KGHSH, CDR2 LQKENI. The CDR3 loop reads CASSLDRGDTQYF. The CDR3 nucleotides read TGTGCCAGCTCACTGGACAGGGGAGATACGCAGTATTTT.

The rearrangement uses TRBV27 and TRBJ2-7; 10 positions match TRBD1. The CDR3 is made up of 16 amino acids. J gave up 4 bases and V 3 bases, and 9 bases lay outside the gene matches. The germline V gene has CDR1 MNHEY and CDR2 SMNVEV (reference sequence). The CDR3 loop reads CASSFLPPGQGYEQYF. For the CDR3, the DNA is TGTGCCAGCAGTTTCCTCCCTCCGGGACAGGGGTACGAGCAGTACTTC.

The chain combines TRBV1 with TRBJ1-1; the table's TRBD1 call for D was not verified on the DNA. TRBV1 is a documented pseudogene. The CDR3 has 16 residues. In DNA form, the CDR3 reads TGCACCAGCAGCCCTGTACTACAGGGCGATTTAGCGAAAGCTTTCTTT. Its translation is CTSSPVLQGDLAKAFF.